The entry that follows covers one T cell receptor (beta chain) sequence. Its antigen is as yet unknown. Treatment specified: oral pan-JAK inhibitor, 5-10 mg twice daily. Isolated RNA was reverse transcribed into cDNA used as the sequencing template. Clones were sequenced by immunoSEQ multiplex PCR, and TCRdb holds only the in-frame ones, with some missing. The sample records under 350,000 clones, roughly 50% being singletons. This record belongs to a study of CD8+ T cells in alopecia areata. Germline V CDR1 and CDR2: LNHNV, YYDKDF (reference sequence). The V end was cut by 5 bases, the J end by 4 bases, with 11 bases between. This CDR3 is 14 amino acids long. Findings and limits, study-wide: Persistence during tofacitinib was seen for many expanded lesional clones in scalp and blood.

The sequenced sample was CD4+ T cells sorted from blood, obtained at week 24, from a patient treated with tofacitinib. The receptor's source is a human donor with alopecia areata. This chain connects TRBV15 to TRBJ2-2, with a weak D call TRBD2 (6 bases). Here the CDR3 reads CATSGQRATGELFF. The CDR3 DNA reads TGTGCCACCAGCGGCCAGCGGGCCACCGGGGAGCTGTTTTTT.